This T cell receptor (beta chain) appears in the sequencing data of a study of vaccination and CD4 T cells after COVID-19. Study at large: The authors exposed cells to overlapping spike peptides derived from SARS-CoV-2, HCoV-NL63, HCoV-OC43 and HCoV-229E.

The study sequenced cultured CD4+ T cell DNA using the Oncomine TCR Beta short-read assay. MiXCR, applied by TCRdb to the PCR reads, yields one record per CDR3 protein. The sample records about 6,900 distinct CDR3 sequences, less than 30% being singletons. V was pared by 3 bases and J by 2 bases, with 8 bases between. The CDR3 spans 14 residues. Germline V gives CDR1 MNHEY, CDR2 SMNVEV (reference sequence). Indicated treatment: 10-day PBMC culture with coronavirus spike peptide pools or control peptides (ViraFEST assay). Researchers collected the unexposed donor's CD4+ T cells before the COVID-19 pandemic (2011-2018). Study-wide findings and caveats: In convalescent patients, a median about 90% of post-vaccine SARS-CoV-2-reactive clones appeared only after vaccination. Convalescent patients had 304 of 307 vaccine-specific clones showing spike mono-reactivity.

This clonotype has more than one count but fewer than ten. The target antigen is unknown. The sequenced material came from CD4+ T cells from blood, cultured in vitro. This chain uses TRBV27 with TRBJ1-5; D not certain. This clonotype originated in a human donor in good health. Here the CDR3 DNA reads TGTGCCAGCAGTTTCGGGGTGGGCAATCAGCCCCAGCATTTT. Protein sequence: CASSFGVGNQPQHF.